A single sample gave rise to the 32 T cell receptor beta chains below, sequenced in a study of blood T cell repertoires in COVID-19. Sequenced by immunoSEQ multiplex PCR; TCRdb stores in-frame clones only, minus some. The data show some 250,000 clones, approximately 91% seen once. The specimen was peripheral blood. These receptors were taken from a woman under 40 with acute or convalescent COVID-19.

The chain carries TRBV11-3 and TRBJ2-7; 7 nucleotides line up with TRBD1. Germline V lookup: CDR1 SGHNT, CDR2 YENEEA. The length of the CDR3 is 15 residues. The V gene end was trimmed by 5 bases and the J gene end by 0 bases; junction bases not matched to a gene: 7. This CDR3 reads CASSGGTVDSYEQYF. The DNA of the CDR3 is TGTGCCAGCAGCGGTGGGACAGTGGACTCCTACGAGCAGTACTTC.

The chain has TRBV18 and TRBJ1-2; 9 bases map to TRBD1. Losses at the gene ends were 1 base for V and 7 bases for J; bases not matched to a gene: 4. There are 14 residues in the CDR3. CDR1 and CDR2 (germline): KGHSH, LQKENI. The CDR3 DNA sequence: TGTGCCAGCTCACCACAGGGACAGGGTGGTGGCTACACCTTC. Its translation: CASSPQGQGGGYTF.

Of note for this clone: A junction boundary mismatches the germline segment, possibly from a read error. V is TRBV30 and J is TRBJ1-2; maybe TRBD1 (5 bases). The CDR3 is made up of 14 amino acids. CDR1 is GTSNPN and CDR2 is SVGIG in the germline V gene (reference sequence). The CDR3 loop reads CAWIGGGDLYGFTF. In nucleotides, the CDR3 is TGTGCCTGGATCGGCGGCGGGGACCTCTATGGCTTCACCTTC.

This clone was found once. The chain uses TRBV27 and TRBJ2-5; D may be TRBD1 (5 bases). V shed 6 bases and J shed 5 bases, with 13 bases lying between them. Germline assignment: CDR1 MNHEY and CDR2 SMNVEV (reference sequence). The CDR3 contains 13 residues. CDR3 in amino acids: CASSYTGPETQYF. For the CDR3, the DNA is TGTGCCAGCAGCTATACAGGTCCGGAGACCCAGTACTTC.

This clone was detected only once. V and J are TRBV5-8 and TRBJ1-5, with 7 bases that match TRBD1. The CDR3 is 16 residues long. Germline CDR1 reads SGHTS; CDR2 reads YDEGEE. Germline trimming cut 1 base from V and 2 bases from J; bases unmatched to any gene: 6. The CDR3 sequence is CASSLRQGVGNQPQHF. The CDR3 DNA follows: TGTGCCAGCAGCTTGAGACAGGGAGTGGGCAATCAGCCCCAGCATTTT.

V gene TRBV25-1 combines with J gene TRBJ1-1, with D unresolved. V lost 3 bases, J lost 1 base, and 12 bases lay in between. Germline V gene data show CDR1 as MGHDK and CDR2 as SYGVNS. The CDR3 spans 15 residues. CDR3 nucleotide sequence: TGTGCCAGCAGTGAGTCTGGGCGTTCGAACACTGAAGCTTTCTTT. This encodes CASSESGRSNTEAFF.

The rearrangement uses TRBV19 and TRBJ1-4; D is possibly TRBD1 (6 bases). Per the germline V gene, CDR1 is LNHDA and CDR2 is SQIVND (reference sequence). The germline V and J ends were trimmed by 6 bases and 8 bases, with 10 bases remaining between them. The CDR3 totals 12 residues. The CDR3 DNA reads TGTGCCAGTAGACAGGGATTCGAAAAACTGTTTTTT. This sequence encodes CASRQGFEKLFF.

This chain links TRBV6-2 or TRBV6-3 with TRBJ2-7, with D maybe TRBD1 (5 bases). V was shortened by 5 bases and J by 3 bases, with 11 bases between the two germline ends. Looked up from germline, CDR1 is MNHEY and CDR2 is SVGEGT. The CDR3 covers 13 residues. The DNA of the CDR3 is TGTGCCAGCAGTCTACCAGGGATCTACGAGCAGTACTTC. It specifies CASSLPGIYEQYF.

The CDR3 nucleotides read TGTGCCAGCAGCTTATGGGTTGGACAGGGGGCTGCCTATGGCTACACCTTC. Translation gives CASSLWVGQGAAYGYTF. The J gene is TRBJ1-2, the V gene TRBV13; the match to TRBD1 covers 11 bases. Germline-derived CDR1 and CDR2 are PRHDT and FYEKMQ (reference sequence). With 2 bases clipped from V and 4 bases from J, the junction kept 9 bases outside the gene matches. CDR3 length: 17 residues.

This clone has only a few counts. The chain recombines TRBV30 with TRBJ2-3; D is unclear. Germline V lookup: CDR1 GTSNPN, CDR2 SVGIG (reference sequence). The CDR3 is made up of 11 amino acids. V was pared by 5 bases and J by 1 base, with 4 bases between. This chain's CDR3 is CAWAGTDTQYF. The CDR3 DNA reads TGTGCCTGGGCCGGCACAGATACGCAGTATTTT.

This chain joins TRBV5-4 and TRBJ1-1; D not resolved. V was trimmed by 1 base and J by 1 base, leaving 8 bases between them. The CDR3 contains 14 residues. Germline loops: CDR1 SGHNT, CDR2 YYREEE (reference sequence). CDR3 DNA sequence: TGTGCCAGCAGCTTGACCGCAGGGAACACTGAAGCTTTCTTT. Amino acid sequence: CASSLTAGNTEAFF.

This chain uses TRBV29-1 with TRBJ2-3; D remains ambiguous. The germline V and J ends were trimmed by 8 bases and 9 bases, with 12 bases remaining between them. This CDR3 has 10 residues. Germline CDR1 SQVTM, CDR2 ANQGSEA. CDR3 residues: CSSQSGTQYF. DNA of the CDR3: TGCAGCTCCCAGTCCGGGACGCAGTATTTT.

The rearrangement links TRBV5-5 to TRBJ1-4; no clear D gene. The CDR3 totals 13 residues. CDR1 SGHKS and CDR2 YYEKEE come from the germline V gene (reference sequence). V was cut by 4 bases and J by 6 bases, with 10 bases left in between. Written as DNA, the CDR3 is TGTGCCAGCAGCAGAGCCCCTGATGAAAAACTGTTTTTT. It codes for CASSRAPDEKLFF.

The rearrangement uses TRBV7-8 and TRBJ2-3; the match to TRBD2 covers 8 bases. The junction had 4 bases not matched to a gene; V was cut back by 0 bases and J by 8 bases. The length of the CDR3 is 14 residues. Germline CDR1 SGHVS, CDR2 FQNEAQ. The CDR3 loop is CASSLAQTSGTQYF. CDR3 nucleotides: TGTGCCAGCAGCTTAGCTCAAACTAGCGGTACGCAGTATTTT.

J is TRBJ2-5 and V is TRBV7-9; TRBD2 matches at 7 bases. The CDR3 extends over 15 amino acids. Germline values: CDR1 SEHNR, CDR2 FQNEAQ (reference sequence). V lost 0 bases to trimming and J lost 2 bases; unmatched junction nucleotides: 3. In nucleotides, the CDR3 is TGTGCCAGCAGCTTAGCGGGGAGGGGTCAAGAGACCCAGTACTTC. This encodes CASSLAGRGQETQYF.

V gene TRBV4-3 combines with J gene TRBJ1-4; D remains unclear. Germline CDR1 and CDR2: LGHNA and YSLEER. The CDR3 totals 15 residues. The V end lost 0 bases, the J end lost 5 bases, and 10 bases lay between the germline ends. DNA of the CDR3: TGCGCCAGCAGCCAAGACAGGCCGGGAAATGAAAAACTGTTTTTT. Its translation: CASSQDRPGNEKLFF.

The V call is TRBV4-2, the J call TRBJ2-7; 7 bases are a match to TRBD1. Germline-derived CDR1 and CDR2 are LGHNA and YNFKEQ. V dropped 5 bases and J dropped 3; count of bases not matched to a gene: 10. CDR3 length: 15 residues. This CDR3 reads CASSSRTGHYYEQYF. Written as DNA, the CDR3 is TGTGCCAGCAGCTCTCGGACAGGACATTACTACGAGCAGTACTTC.

Regarding this clone: This CDR3 is also generated by other DNA sequences in the sample. This chain connects TRBV12-3 or TRBV12-4 to TRBJ1-1, with D maybe TRBD1 (5 bases). The CDR3 loop spans 13 amino acids. V dropped 6 bases and J dropped 5 bases, with 13 bases sitting between them. The CDR3 nucleotides are TGTGCCAGCAGGCGGGGGGAGGGGACTGAAGCTTTCTTT. Protein sequence: CASRRGEGTEAFF.

V usage is TRBV4-3 and J usage is TRBJ2-2, with 9 nucleotides matching TRBD2. The CDR3 consists of 14 residues. V lost 2 bases to trimming and J lost 6 bases; unmatched junction nucleotides: 1. CDR1 LGHNA and CDR2 YSLEER come from the germline V gene. For the CDR3, the DNA is TGCGCCAGCAGCCAACTAGCGGGACCCGGGGAGCTGTTTTTT. As protein: CASSQLAGPGELFF.

J is TRBJ1-1 and V is TRBV9, with a possible D match to TRBD1 (5 bases). Germline CDR1 and CDR2: SGDLS and YYNGEE. Trimming removed 6 bases at V and 2 bases at J, with 17 bases between. The CDR3 is made up of 15 amino acids. The CDR3 nucleotides read TGTGCCAGCAACATGGGGGGGTTCGGAAACACTGAAGCTTTCTTT. Protein: CASNMGGFGNTEAFF.

This chain uses TRBV11-3 with TRBJ2-1, with 8 nucleotides matching TRBD2. The CDR3 sequence is 13 residues long. Germline V CDR1 and CDR2: SGHNT, YENEEA. V trimming: 3 bases; J trimming: 8 bases; junction bases outside the gene matches: 3. The CDR3 DNA is TGTGCCAGCAGCTTTAGCGGGATCGATGAGCAGTTCTTC. As protein: CASSFSGIDEQFF.

J is TRBJ1-1 and V is TRBV10-3, with a weak D call TRBD1 (5 bases). Between the trimmed V and J ends, which lost 3 bases and 4 bases, there was a span of 15 bases. The CDR3 is 15 residues long. The germline CDR1 and CDR2 sequences are ENHRY and SYGVKD. CDR3 nucleotides: TGTGCCATCAGTGATCATCTGACAGTTGGCACTGAAGCTTTCTTT. Translation: CAISDHLTVGTEAFF.

The chain couples TRBV30 to TRBJ1-6; TRBD1 matches 7 bases. CDR3 length: 14 amino acids. The germline CDR1 and CDR2 sequences are GTSNPN and SVGIG (reference sequence). Losses at the gene ends were 6 bases for V and 6 bases for J; bases not matched to a gene: 8. CDR3 coding DNA: TGTGCCTGCCAGGCACAGGGGCTTAATTCACCCCTCCACTTT. Translation: CACQAQGLNSPLHF.

This clone was observed a single time. The V and J genes are TRBV28 and TRBJ2-3, with 9 bases fitting TRBD1. After removal of 4 bases from V and 3 bases from J, the junction contained 8 bases not matched to a gene. The CDR3 is made up of 16 amino acids. Germline values: CDR1 MDHEN, CDR2 SYDVKM. Here the CDR3 reads CASSSPGQGMTDTQYF. Written as DNA, the CDR3 is TGTGCCAGCAGTTCCCCGGGACAGGGCATGACAGATACGCAGTATTTT.

This rearrangement joins TRBV2 to TRBJ1-4; D is unresolved. The CDR3 has 14 amino acids. In germline, CDR1 is SNHLY, CDR2 FYNNEI. With 1 base removed from V and 0 bases from J, the gap between germline ends came to 3 bases. The CDR3, as DNA: TGTGCCAGCAGTGAAGTCGCAACTAATGAAAAACTGTTTTTT. As protein: CASSEVATNEKLFF. Together with reference TRBV2 and TRBJ1-4, the CDR3 gives the full variable domain: EPEVTQTPSHQVTQMGQEVILRCVPISNHLYFYWYRQILGQKVEFLVSFYNNEISEKSEIFDDQFSVERPDGSNFTLKIRSTKLEDSAMYFCASSEVATNEKLFFGSGTQLSVL.

The rearrangement links TRBV27 to TRBJ2-7; D gene unclear. V was clipped by 3 bases and J by 6 bases, with 12 bases between them. This CDR3 has 13 residues. CDR1 and CDR2 from the germline V gene are MNHEY and SMNVEV (reference sequence). DNA of the CDR3: TGTGCCAGCAGTTTCGGTATGATAACCGAGCAGTACTTC. Translated: CASSFGMITEQYF.

A single count supports this clone. The chain has TRBV7-6 and TRBJ2-1; D might be TRBD1 (5 bases). Germline V gene lookup returns CDR1 SGHVS and CDR2 FNYEAQ. This CDR3 spans 17 amino acids. The germline V and J ends were trimmed by 1 base and 4 bases, with 17 bases remaining between them. In DNA form, the CDR3 reads TGTGCCAGCAGCTTAGACACAGGCTCCGGCTGGTACAATGAGCAGTTCTTC. This codes for CASSLDTGSGWYNEQFF.

The chain combines TRBV7-3 with TRBJ2-3; TRBD2 matches 16 bases. V was pared by 5 bases and J by 3 bases, with 14 bases of the junction left unmatched. Germline assignment: CDR1 SGHTA and CDR2 FQGTGA. The CDR3 loop spans 20 amino acids. CDR3 DNA sequence: TGTGCCAGCAGCATCGGGACTAGCGGGAGGGGCTTACTACGGACAGATACGCAGTATTTT. Protein product: CASSIGTSGRGLLRTDTQYF. The entire variable domain, with the rest obtained from reference TRBV7-3 and TRBJ2-3, is as follows: GAGVSQTPSNKVTEKGKYVELRCDPISGHTALYWYRQSLGQGPEFLIYFQGTGAADDSGLPNDRFFAVRPEGSVSTLKIQRTERGDSAVYLCASSIGTSGRGLLRTDTQYFGPGTRLTVL.

This chain uses TRBV19 with TRBJ1-2, with TRBD1 matching 7 bases. Per the germline V gene, CDR1 is LNHDA and CDR2 is SQIVND (reference sequence). There are 18 residues in the CDR3. The ends lost 2 bases at V and 3 bases at J; junction bases unmatched: 15. The CDR3 spells CASSIRARGSASDYGYTF. The DNA of the CDR3 is TGTGCCAGTAGTATACGGGCCAGGGGGTCGGCTTCGGACTATGGCTACACCTTC. The complete variable domain, with remaining parts taken from reference TRBV19 and TRBJ1-2, reads DGGITQSPKYLFRKEGQNVTLSCEQNLNHDAMYWYRQDPGQGLRLIYYSQIVNDFQKGDIAEGYSVSREKKESFPLTVTSAQKNPTAFYLCASSIRARGSASDYGYTFGSGTRLTVV.

The chain recombines TRBV11-1 with TRBJ2-1, with TRBD2 matching over 9 bases. The trim removed 5 bases at V and 6 bases at J, leaving 8 bases unmatched. The CDR3 contains 15 residues. Germline CDR1 reads SGHAT; CDR2 reads FQDESV (reference sequence). Written as DNA, the CDR3 is TGTGCCAGCAGCGAACGGCGGGAGGGAGTCAATGAGCAGTTCTTC. Translation: CASSERREGVNEQFF.

On this clone itself: One junction end disagrees with the germline gene, perhaps due to a read error. This chain connects TRBV28 to TRBJ2-5; D is possibly TRBD2 (5 bases). CDR3 size: 12 residues. Germline V gene lookup returns CDR1 MDHEN and CDR2 SYDVKM. CDR3 protein: CASSSPGRVGHF. CDR3 nucleotide sequence: TGTGCCAGCAGTTCTCCCGGGCGGGTAGGGCACTTC.

The chain carries TRBV11-2 and TRBJ1-5; 7 nucleotides align to TRBD1. This CDR3 region has 15 residues. Germline CDR1 SGHAT, CDR2 FQNNGV. V lost 5 bases, J lost 0 bases, and 4 bases stayed unmatched. The CDR3 spells CASSKGAVSNQPQHF. CDR3 DNA sequence: TGTGCCAGCAGCAAGGGGGCAGTTAGCAATCAGCCCCAGCATTTT. Supplemented by reference TRBV11-2 and TRBJ1-5, the full variable domain reads EAGVAQSPRYKIIEKRQSVAFWCNPISGHATLYWYQQILGQGPKLLIQFQNNGVVDDSQLPKDRFSAERLKGVDSTLKIQPAKLEDSAVYLCASSKGAVSNQPQHFGDGTRLSIL.